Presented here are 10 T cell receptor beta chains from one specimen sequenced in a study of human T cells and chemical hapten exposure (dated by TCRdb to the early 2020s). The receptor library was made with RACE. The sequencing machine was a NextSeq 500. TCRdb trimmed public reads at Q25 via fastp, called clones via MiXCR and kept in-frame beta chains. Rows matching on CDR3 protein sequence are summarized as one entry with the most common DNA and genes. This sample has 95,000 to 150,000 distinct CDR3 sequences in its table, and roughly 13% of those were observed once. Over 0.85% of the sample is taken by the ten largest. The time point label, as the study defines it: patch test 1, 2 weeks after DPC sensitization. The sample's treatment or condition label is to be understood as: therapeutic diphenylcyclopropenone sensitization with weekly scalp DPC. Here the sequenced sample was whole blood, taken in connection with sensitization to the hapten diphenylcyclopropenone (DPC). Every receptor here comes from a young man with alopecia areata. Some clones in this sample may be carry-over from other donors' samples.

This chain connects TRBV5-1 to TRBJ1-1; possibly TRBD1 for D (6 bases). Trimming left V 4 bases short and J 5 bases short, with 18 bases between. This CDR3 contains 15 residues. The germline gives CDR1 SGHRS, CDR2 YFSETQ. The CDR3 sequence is CASSPGPRGGTEAFF. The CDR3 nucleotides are TGCGCCAGCAGCCCTGGCCCCAGGGGAGGTACTGAAGCTTTCTTT.

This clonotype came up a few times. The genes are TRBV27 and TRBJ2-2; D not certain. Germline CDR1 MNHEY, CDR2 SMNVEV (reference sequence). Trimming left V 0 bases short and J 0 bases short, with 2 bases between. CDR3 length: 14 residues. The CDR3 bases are TGTGCCAGCAGTTTATCACCGAACACCGGGGAGCTGTTTTTT. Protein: CASSLSPNTGELFF.

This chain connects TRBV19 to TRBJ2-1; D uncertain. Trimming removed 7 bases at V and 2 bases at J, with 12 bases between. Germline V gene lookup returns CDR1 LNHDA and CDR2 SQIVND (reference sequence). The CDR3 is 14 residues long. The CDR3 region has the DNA TGTGCCAGTAAAGTGGAAGGGCCCTACAATGAGCAGTTCTTC. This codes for CASKVEGPYNEQFF.

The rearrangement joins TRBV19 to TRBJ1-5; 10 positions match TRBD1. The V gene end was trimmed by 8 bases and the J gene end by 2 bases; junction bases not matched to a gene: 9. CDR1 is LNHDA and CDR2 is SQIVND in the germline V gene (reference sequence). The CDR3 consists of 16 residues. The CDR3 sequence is CASQTGTGVGNQPQHF. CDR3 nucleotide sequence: TGTGCCAGTCAAACCGGGACAGGGGTTGGCAATCAGCCCCAGCATTTT.

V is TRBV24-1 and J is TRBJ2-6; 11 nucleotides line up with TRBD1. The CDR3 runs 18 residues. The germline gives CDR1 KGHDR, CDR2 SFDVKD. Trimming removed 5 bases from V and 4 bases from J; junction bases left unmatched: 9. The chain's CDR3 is CATSGTDRGLSGANVLTF. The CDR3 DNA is TGTGCCACCAGTGGTACGGACAGGGGGCTATCCGGGGCCAACGTCCTGACTTTC.

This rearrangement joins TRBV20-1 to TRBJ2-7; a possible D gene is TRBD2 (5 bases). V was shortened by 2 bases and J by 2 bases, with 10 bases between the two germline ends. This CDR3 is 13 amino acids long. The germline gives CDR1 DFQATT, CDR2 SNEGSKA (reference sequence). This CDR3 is CSARFPGTYEQYV. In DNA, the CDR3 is TGCAGTGCTAGATTCCCGGGAACCTACGAGCAGTACGTC.

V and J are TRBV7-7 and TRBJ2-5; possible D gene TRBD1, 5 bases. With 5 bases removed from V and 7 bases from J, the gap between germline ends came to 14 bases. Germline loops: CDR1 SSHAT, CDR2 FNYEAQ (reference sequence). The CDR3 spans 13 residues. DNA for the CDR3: TGTGCCAGCAGCGGAACCCTCCAGGGGACCCAGTACTTC. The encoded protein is CASSGTLQGTQYF.

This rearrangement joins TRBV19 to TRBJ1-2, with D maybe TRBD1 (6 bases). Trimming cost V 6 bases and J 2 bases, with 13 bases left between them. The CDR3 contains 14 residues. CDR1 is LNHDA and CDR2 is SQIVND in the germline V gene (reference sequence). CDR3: CASRNPGQNYGYTF. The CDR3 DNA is TGTGCCAGTAGGAACCCCGGACAGAACTATGGCTACACCTTC.

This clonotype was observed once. In DNA form, the CDR3 reads TGTGCCAGCAGTTTAACAGGGATCTCTGGAAACACCATATATTTT. Encoded protein: CASSLTGISGNTIYF. The rearrangement uses TRBV6-5 and TRBJ1-3, with TRBD1 as a possible D gene (6 bases). Trimming took 4 bases from V and 0 from J, leaving 10 bases between them. The CDR3 spans 15 residues. The germline gives CDR1 MNHEY, CDR2 SVGAGI.

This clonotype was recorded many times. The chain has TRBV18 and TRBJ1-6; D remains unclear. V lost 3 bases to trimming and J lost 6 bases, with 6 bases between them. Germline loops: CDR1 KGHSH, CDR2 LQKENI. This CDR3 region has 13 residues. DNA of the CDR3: TGTGCCAGCTCACCTCGGGGTAATTCACCCCTCCACTTT. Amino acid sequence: CASSPRGNSPLHF. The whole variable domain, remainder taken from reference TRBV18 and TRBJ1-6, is NAGVMQNPRHLVRRRGQEARLRCSPMKGHSHVYWYRQLPEEGLKFMVYLQKENIIDESGMPKERFSAEFPKEGPSILRIQQVVRGDSAAYFCASSPRGNSPLHFGNGTRLTVT.